This TCR beta chain derives from a study of control samples from healthy donors and cancer patients. Profiling relied on immunoSEQ multiplex PCR, and the TCRdb table lists in-frame clones only, not all of them. Of fewer than 60,000 clones in the sample, more than 70% are singletons; the top ten hold approximately 11%. This clone is medium-sized. This sequence originates from a woman aged 60-75 years with lung cancer. The sequenced sample consisted of PBMCs.

The CDR3 coding sequence is TGTGCCAGCAGCTTACAGGCCTACGAGCAGTACTTC. Protein: CASSLQAYEQYF. The chain carries TRBV7-9 and TRBJ2-7; D unresolved. Germline V lookup: CDR1 SEHNR, CDR2 FQNEAQ (reference sequence). Deletions cut 2 bases from V and 2 bases from J, with 4 bases between. The CDR3 spans 12 residues.